The 11 T cell receptor beta chains below were found in one sample sequenced in a study of control samples from healthy donors and cancer patients. The table came from immunoSEQ multiplex PCR; TCRdb's copy has only in-frame clones and leaves some out. The sample lists about 170,000 clones; around 94% were seen once. The sample consisted of blood. These TCRs come from a woman aged 18 to 35 in good health.

V gene TRBV10-3 combines with J gene TRBJ2-3; D possibly uses TRBD1 or TRBD2 (6 bases each). This CDR3 has 14 amino acids. The germline gives CDR1 ENHRY, CDR2 SYGVKD. Deletions cut 7 bases from V and 4 bases from J, with 15 bases between. The CDR3 bases are TGTGCCATCATGGGGGCGGGGAATCCAGATACGCAGTATTTT. This codes for CAIMGAGNPDTQYF.

This clone has just one count. The V gene is TRBV5-4, the J gene TRBJ1-2; 8 nucleotides agree with TRBD1. The CDR3 loop spans 17 amino acids. J was trimmed by 4 bases and V by 0 bases; bases with no gene match: 11. Germline V gene data show CDR1 as SGHNT and CDR2 as YYREEE (reference sequence). CDR3 amino acids: CASSLDTGGTGGYGYTF. CDR3 nucleotides: TGTGCCAGCAGCTTGGATACAGGGGGAACTGGGGGCTATGGCTACACCTTC.

This chain links TRBV27 with TRBJ2-5; D ambiguous. The CDR3 is 14 residues long. Germline V gives CDR1 MNHEY, CDR2 SMNVEV (reference sequence). V dropped 2 bases and J dropped 4 bases, with 11 bases sitting between them. The CDR3, as DNA: TGTGCCAGCAGTTTAGCTGGGATCGGAGAGACCCAGTACTTC. Translated: CASSLAGIGETQYF.

The J gene is TRBJ2-2, the V gene TRBV9, with 9 nucleotides matching TRBD2. Trimming removed 3 bases from V and 2 bases from J; junction bases left unmatched: 5. The CDR3 covers 16 residues. Germline V gene sequence: CDR1 SGDLS, CDR2 YYNGEE. Written as DNA, the CDR3 is TGTGCCAGCAGCGCCACGACTAGCGGAAACACCGGGGAGCTGTTTTTT. Translating gives CASSATTSGNTGELFF.

The rearrangement links TRBV7-9 to TRBJ1-2; D unresolved. Trimming left V 7 bases short and J 4 bases short, with 16 bases between. The germline V gene has CDR1 SEHNR and CDR2 FQNEAQ (reference sequence). The CDR3 totals 14 residues. CDR3 sequence reads: CASTAMLGSYGYTF. The CDR3 DNA sequence: TGTGCCAGCACCGCCATGTTGGGGTCCTATGGCTACACCTTC.

This chain uses TRBV19 with TRBJ2-5; D gene uncertain. This CDR3 comprises 11 residues. Trimming took off 10 bases at V and 4 bases at J, with 10 bases between the two ends. The germline V gene has CDR1 LNHDA and CDR2 SQIVND (reference sequence). The CDR3 region is CATLQAETQYF. Here the CDR3 DNA reads TGTGCCACCTTGCAGGCAGAGACCCAGTACTTC.

V is TRBV5-4 and J is TRBJ1-2; D might be TRBD1 (5 bases). V dropped 2 bases and J dropped 4 bases, with 9 bases sitting between them. Per germline, CDR1 SGHNT and CDR2 YYREEE (reference sequence). CDR3 size: 13 residues. The CDR3 bases are TGTGCCAGCAGCTTTTGGGGCGCCTATGGCTACACCTTC. Amino acids: CASSFWGAYGYTF.

V gene TRBV24-1 combines with J gene TRBJ2-1; tentatively, D is TRBD1 or TRBD2 (5 bases each). Trimming removed 2 bases from V and 2 bases from J, with 12 bases in between. Germline CDR1 KGHDR, CDR2 SFDVKD. This CDR3 contains 16 residues. CDR3 coding DNA: TGTGCCACCAGTGATTCTGGTGGGACCGCCTACAATGAGCAGTTCTTC. The encoded protein is CATSDSGGTAYNEQFF.

This clone was observed a single time. The chain uses TRBV7-9 and TRBJ1-5, with TRBD1 matching 9 bases. The CDR3 runs 14 residues. J gave up 8 bases and V 4 bases, and 6 bases lay outside the gene matches. From germline, CDR1 is SEHNR and CDR2 FQNEAQ (reference sequence). CDR3 residues: CASSSGQGIKPQHF. As DNA, the CDR3 is TGTGCCAGCAGCTCGGGACAGGGTATAAAGCCCCAGCATTTT.

The J gene is TRBJ1-3, the V gene TRBV27; 7 bases fit TRBD1. CDR1 MNHEY and CDR2 SMNVEV come from the germline V gene (reference sequence). The CDR3 sequence is 15 residues long. Trimming at V came to 5 bases and at J to 2 bases, leaving 6 bases not matched to a gene. In nucleotides, the CDR3 is TGTGCCAGCAGTCTCACACAGGGGACTGGAAACACCATATATTTT. It is translated as CASSLTQGTGNTIYF.

This clone came up once. The chain joins TRBV27 to TRBJ2-1; TRBD2 matches at 10 bases. The CDR3 has 14 amino acids. V lost 6 bases, J lost 1 base, and 0 bases stayed unmatched. Germline values: CDR1 MNHEY, CDR2 SMNVEV (reference sequence). The CDR3 coding sequence is TGTGCCAGCAGGGGACTAGCGTCCTACAATGAGCAGTTCTTC. Translating gives CASRGLASYNEQFF.